This TCR beta chain was retrieved from a study of T cells after yellow fever vaccination. Study background: Preparation used SMART-Seq v4 Ultra Low Input for the low-cell-number fractions. Broader study findings: Bulk-population clonotypes that are abundant could appear as contaminants in FACS-sorted repertoires. Post-booster repertoires contained most primary-vaccination clones again (around 96% CD4, about 88% CD8). Although most clonotypes did not, a small share appeared in both CD4 and CD8 compartments.

The CDR3 sequence is 12 residues long. V was cut by 5 bases and J by 5 bases, with 10 bases left in between. TCRdb redid the calling of the 5' RACE reads with MiXCR, one entry per CDR3 protein. The sample consists of around 530,000 distinct CDR3 sequences, 17% of them appearing once. In its sample, this clonotype was seen a few times. The antigen is unknown. This receptor was taken from a man aged 18-30 years who received the YFV17D yellow fever vaccine. The V and J genes are TRBV12-3 or TRBV12-4 and TRBJ2-7, with D unresolved. Here the sequenced sample was PBMCs, taken 5 days after the first yellow fever vaccination. The CDR3 sequence: CASSPRLHEQYF. The CDR3 bases are TGTGCCAGCAGTCCCCGACTCCACGAGCAGTACTTC.